What follows is one TCR beta chain and its context. The data derive from a study of blood T cell repertoires in COVID-19. About the study: Sites in the United States, Italy and Spain provided acute and convalescent COVID-19 samples.

The CDR3 length is 17 residues. Looked up from germline, CDR1 is MNHEY and CDR2 is SVGEGT. With 1 base clipped from V and 3 bases from J, the junction kept 5 bases outside the gene matches. Per the study methods: Reference gene primer amplification yielded estimated nucleated cell counts. Generated by immunoSEQ multiplex PCR, the TCRdb table keeps only in-frame clones and is missing some. Clone size and V and J calls were adopted from that table, with D and trimming inferred from the DNA. This sample has about 140,000 clones, with over 80% found just once. The chain combines TRBV6-2 or TRBV6-3 with TRBJ2-2; 10 bases match TRBD2. The sequenced material came from peripheral blood. The receptor was derived from a man aged 25-40 years with COVID-19, enrolled during active disease. CDR3 protein: CASSYFLSGRYTGELFF. The CDR3 DNA reads TGTGCCAGCAGTTACTTCCTTAGCGGGAGGTACACCGGGGAGCTGTTTTTT.